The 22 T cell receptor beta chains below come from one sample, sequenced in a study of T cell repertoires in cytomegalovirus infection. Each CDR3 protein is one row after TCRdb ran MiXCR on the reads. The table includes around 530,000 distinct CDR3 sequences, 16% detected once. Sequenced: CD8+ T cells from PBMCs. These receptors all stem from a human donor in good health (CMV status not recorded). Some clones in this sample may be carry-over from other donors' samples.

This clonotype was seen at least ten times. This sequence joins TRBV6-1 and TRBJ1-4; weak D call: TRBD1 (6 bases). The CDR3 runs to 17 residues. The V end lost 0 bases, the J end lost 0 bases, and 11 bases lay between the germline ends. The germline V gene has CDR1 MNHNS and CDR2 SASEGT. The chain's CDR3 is CASSEASAGATNEKLFF. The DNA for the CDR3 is TGTGCCAGCAGTGAAGCTTCCGCAGGGGCAACTAATGAAAAACTGTTTTTT.

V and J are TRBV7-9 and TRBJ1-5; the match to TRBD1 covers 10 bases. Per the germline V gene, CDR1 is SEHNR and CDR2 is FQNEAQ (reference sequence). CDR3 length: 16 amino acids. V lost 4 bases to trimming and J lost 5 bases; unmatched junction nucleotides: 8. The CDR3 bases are TGTGCCAGCAGCTCCTCGACAGGGGGCTTGCATCAGCCCCAGCATTTT. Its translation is CASSSSTGGLHQPQHF.

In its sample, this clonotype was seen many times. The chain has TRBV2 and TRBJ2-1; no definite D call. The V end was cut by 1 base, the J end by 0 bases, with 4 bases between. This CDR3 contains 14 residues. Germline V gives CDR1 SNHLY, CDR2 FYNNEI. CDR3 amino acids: CASSEGVSYNEQFF. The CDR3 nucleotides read TGTGCCAGCAGTGAAGGGGTCTCCTACAATGAGCAGTTCTTC. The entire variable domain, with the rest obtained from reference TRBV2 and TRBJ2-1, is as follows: EPEVTQTPSHQVTQMGQEVILRCVPISNHLYFYWYRQILGQKVEFLVSFYNNEISEKSEIFDDQFSVERPDGSNFTLKIRSTKLEDSAMYFCASSEGVSYNEQFFGPGTRLTVL.

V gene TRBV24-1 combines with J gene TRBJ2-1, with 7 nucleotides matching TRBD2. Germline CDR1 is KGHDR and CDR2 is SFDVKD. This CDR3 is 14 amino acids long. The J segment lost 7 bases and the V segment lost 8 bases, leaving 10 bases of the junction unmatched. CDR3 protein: CATKGGLAANEQFF. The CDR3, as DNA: TGTGCCACCAAAGGAGGGCTAGCGGCTAATGAGCAGTTCTTC.

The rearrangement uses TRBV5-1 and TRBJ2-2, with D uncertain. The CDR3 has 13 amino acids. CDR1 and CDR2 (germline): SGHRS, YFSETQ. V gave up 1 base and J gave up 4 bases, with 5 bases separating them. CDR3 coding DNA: TGCGCCAGCAGCTTGAAGTTCACCGGGGAGCTGTTTTTT. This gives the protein CASSLKFTGELFF.

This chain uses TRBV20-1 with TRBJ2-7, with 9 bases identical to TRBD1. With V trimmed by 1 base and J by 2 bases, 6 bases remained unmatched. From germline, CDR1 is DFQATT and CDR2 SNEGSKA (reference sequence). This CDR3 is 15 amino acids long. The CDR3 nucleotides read TGCAGTGCTAGAGGACCGGGACAGGGAACCTACGAGCAGTACTTC. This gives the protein CSARGPGQGTYEQYF.

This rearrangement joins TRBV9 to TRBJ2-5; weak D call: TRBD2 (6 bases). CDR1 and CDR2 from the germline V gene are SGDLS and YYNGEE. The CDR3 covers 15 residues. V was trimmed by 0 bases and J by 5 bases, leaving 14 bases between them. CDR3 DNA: TGTGCCAGCAGCGTAGAAGGAGGGCTGCGGGAGACCCAGTACTTC. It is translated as CASSVEGGLRETQYF.

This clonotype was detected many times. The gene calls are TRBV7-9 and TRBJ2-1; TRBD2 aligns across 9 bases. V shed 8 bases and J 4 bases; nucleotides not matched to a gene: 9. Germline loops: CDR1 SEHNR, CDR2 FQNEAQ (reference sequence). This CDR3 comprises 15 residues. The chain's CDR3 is CASSNSGRGYNEQFF. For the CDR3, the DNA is TGTGCCAGCTCAAATAGCGGGAGAGGATACAATGAGCAGTTCTTC. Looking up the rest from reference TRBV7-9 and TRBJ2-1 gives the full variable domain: DTGVSQNPRHKITKRGQNVTFRCDPISEHNRLYWYRQTLGQGPEFLTYFQNEAQLEKSRLLSDRFSAERPKGSFSTLEIQRTEQGDSAMYLCASSNSGRGYNEQFFGPGTRLTVL.

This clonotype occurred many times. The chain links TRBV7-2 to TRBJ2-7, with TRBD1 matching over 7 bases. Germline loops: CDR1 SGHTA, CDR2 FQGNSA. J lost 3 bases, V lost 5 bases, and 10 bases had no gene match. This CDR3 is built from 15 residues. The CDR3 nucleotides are TGTGCCAGCAGCCCCTGGGGCAGGGGGATCTACGAGCAGTACTTC. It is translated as CASSPWGRGIYEQYF.

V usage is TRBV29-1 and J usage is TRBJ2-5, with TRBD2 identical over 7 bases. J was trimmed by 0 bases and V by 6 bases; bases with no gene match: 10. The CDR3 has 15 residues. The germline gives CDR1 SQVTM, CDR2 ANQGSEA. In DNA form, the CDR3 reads TGCAGCGTCTCGGAGTTAGCGGGTTACCAAGAGACCCAGTACTTC. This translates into CSVSELAGYQETQYF.

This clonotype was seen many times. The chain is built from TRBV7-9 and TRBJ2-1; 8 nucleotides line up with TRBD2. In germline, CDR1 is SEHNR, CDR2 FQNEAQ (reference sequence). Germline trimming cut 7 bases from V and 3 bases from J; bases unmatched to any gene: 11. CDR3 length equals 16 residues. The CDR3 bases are TGTGCCAGCACCGCCGGGGGGGAGGCACTCTACAATGAGCAGTTCTTC. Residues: CASTAGGEALYNEQFF.

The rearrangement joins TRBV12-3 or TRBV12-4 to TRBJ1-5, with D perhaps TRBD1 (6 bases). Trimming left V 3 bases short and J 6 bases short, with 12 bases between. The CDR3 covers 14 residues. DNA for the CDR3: TGTGCCAGCAGTTTTGGGGGCGCGTTTCAGCCCCAGCATTTT. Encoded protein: CASSFGGAFQPQHF.

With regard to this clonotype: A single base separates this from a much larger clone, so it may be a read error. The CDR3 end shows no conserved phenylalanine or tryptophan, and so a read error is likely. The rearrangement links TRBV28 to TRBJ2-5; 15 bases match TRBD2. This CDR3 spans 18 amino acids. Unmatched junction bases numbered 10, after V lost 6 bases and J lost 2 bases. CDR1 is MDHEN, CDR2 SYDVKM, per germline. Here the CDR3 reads CASSPEGLAGGSQETQYL. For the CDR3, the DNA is TGTGCCAGCAGCCCCGAAGGACTAGCGGGGGGGAGTCAAGAGACCCAGTACTTA.

The CDR3, as DNA: TGTGCCAGTAGTTCACCAACCCGGGACAGGGGGAACATTCAGTACTTC. Translated: CASSSPTRDRGNIQYF. The chain couples TRBV19 to TRBJ2-4; 11 nucleotides align to TRBD1. The CDR3 totals 16 residues. CDR1 and CDR2 from the germline V gene are LNHDA and SQIVND (reference sequence). V lost 5 bases, J lost 7 bases, and 10 bases stayed unmatched.

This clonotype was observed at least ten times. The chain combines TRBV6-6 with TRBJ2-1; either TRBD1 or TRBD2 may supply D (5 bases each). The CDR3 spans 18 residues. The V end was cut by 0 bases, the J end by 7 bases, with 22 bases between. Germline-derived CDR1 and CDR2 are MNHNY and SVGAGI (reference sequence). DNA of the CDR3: TGTGCCAGCAGTTACTCGATCGGTATCGATTTGGGGGAGAATGAGCAGTTCTTC. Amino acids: CASSYSIGIDLGENEQFF.

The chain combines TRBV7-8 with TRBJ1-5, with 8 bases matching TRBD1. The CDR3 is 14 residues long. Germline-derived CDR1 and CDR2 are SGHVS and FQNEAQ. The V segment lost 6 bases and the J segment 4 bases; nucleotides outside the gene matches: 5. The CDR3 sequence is CASRGQVVNQPQHF. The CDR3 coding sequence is TGTGCCAGCAGGGGACAGGTGGTTAATCAGCCCCAGCATTTT. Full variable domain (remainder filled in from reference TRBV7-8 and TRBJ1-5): GAGVSQSPRYKVAKRGQDVALRCDPISGHVSLFWYQQALGQGPEFLTYFQNEAQLDKSGLPSDRFFAERPEGSVSTLKIQRTQQEDSAVYLCASRGQVVNQPQHFGDGTRLSIL.

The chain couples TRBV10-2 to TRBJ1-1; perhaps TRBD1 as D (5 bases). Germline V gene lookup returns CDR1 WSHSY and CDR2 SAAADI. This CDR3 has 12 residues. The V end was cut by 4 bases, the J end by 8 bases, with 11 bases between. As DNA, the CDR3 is TGCGCCAGCAGTGTTTCAGGGCGAGAAGCTTTCTTT. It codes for CASSVSGREAFF.

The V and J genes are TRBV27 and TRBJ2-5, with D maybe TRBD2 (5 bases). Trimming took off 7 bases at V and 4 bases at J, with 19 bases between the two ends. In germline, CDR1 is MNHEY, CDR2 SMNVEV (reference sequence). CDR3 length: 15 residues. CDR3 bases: TGTGCCAGCATGCTCTCGGACTGGCCAGGAGAGACCCAGTACTTC. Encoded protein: CASMLSDWPGETQYF.

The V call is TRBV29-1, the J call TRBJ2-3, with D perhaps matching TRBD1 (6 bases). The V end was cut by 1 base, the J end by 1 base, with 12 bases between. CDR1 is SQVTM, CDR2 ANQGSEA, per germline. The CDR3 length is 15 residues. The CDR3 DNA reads TGCAGCGTTGAAGGGCAGGACAGAGGCACAGATACGCAGTATTTT. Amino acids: CSVEGQDRGTDTQYF.

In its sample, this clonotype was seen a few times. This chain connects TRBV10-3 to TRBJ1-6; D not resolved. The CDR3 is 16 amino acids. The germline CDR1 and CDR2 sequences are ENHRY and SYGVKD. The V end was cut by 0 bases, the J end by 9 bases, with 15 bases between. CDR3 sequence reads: CAISESAAGLRSPLHF. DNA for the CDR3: TGTGCCATCAGTGAGTCGGCGGCAGGCTTGCGTTCACCCCTCCACTTT.

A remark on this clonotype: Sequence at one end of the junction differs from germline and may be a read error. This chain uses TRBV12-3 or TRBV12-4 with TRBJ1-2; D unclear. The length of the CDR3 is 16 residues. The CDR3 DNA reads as TGTGCAAGCAGTTTAGACTACGAGGGCGGTAAATATGGCGACACCTTC. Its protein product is CASSLDYEGGKYGDTF.

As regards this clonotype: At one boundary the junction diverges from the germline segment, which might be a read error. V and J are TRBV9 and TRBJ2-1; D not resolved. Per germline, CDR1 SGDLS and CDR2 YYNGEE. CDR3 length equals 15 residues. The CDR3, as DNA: TGTGCCAGAAGCGCTACCCTGAGCTCCTACAATGAGCAGTTCTTC. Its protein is CARSATLSSYNEQFF.